Following are 17 T cell receptor beta chains from one sample sequenced in a study of CD8 T cells in ankylosing spondylitis. Their antigens remain unidentified. MiXCR, applied by TCRdb to the 5' RACE reads, yields one record per CDR3 protein. The table includes around 540,000 distinct CDR3 sequences, approximately 11% detected once. General study results and limits: Seemingly characteristic of ankylosing spondylitis blood was a TCR beta motif consisting of several highly homologous variants.

The specimen was blood, either unsorted or a sorted T cell fraction (not recorded which). Receptor source: a male donor with ankylosing spondylitis.

This chain connects TRBV28 to TRBJ1-6, with D tentatively TRBD1 (5 bases). CDR1 and CDR2 from the germline V gene are MDHEN and SYDVKM. This CDR3 comprises 14 residues. Trimming pared 10 bases from V and 6 bases from J, leaving 16 bases between. The CDR3 DNA follows: TGTGCCACCAGAGGGACGGGTCTTAATTCACCCCTCCACTTT. Translation gives CATRGTGLNSPLHF.

J is TRBJ1-3 and V is TRBV15; D unresolved. The CDR3 contains 16 residues. Trimming pared 3 bases from V and 0 bases from J, leaving 12 bases between. CDR1 LNHNV and CDR2 YYDKDF come from the germline V gene (reference sequence). Here the CDR3 reads CATSRTPNRSGNTIYF. The DNA for the CDR3 is TGTGCCACCAGCAGGACCCCCAATCGCTCTGGAAACACCATATATTTT. The full variable domain, completed using reference TRBV15 and TRBJ1-3, is DAMVIQNPRYQVTQFGKPVTLSCSQTLNHNVMYWYQQKSSQAPKLLFHYYDKDFNNEADTPDNFQSRRPNTSFCFLDIRSPGLGDTAMYLCATSRTPNRSGNTIYFGEGSWLTVV.

The chain combines TRBV10-3 with TRBJ2-5, with 8 bases aligning to TRBD2. The ends lost 2 bases at V and 1 base at J; junction bases unmatched: 3. This CDR3 comprises 15 residues. Germline CDR1 is ENHRY and CDR2 is SYGVKD. The CDR3 region is CAISEDSGTQETQYF. DNA for the CDR3: TGTGCCATCAGTGAGGATAGCGGGACCCAAGAGACCCAGTACTTC.

The rearrangement joins TRBV21-1 to TRBJ2-5; TRBD2 is the table's D call, not checked against the DNA. TRBV21-1 is listed as a pseudogene. The CDR3 totals 17 residues. The CDR3 region has the DNA TGTGCCAGCAGCACAGAGCGGGAGGGCCCGAGGCAAGAGACCCAGTACTTC. It encodes CASSTEREGPRQETQYF.

This clonotype was observed a handful of times. The gene calls are TRBV6-2 or TRBV6-3 and TRBJ2-1; 9 bases map to TRBD1. The J segment lost 9 bases and the V segment lost 0 bases, leaving 3 bases of the junction unmatched. The CDR3 covers 14 residues. CDR1 is MNHEY, CDR2 SVGEGT, per germline. CDR3 amino acids: CASSYSGQGIEQFF. The CDR3 nucleotides are TGTGCCAGCAGTTACTCGGGACAGGGCATTGAGCAGTTCTTC.

The chain carries TRBV29-1 and TRBJ1-2, with D possibly matching TRBD1 (6 bases). CDR3 length equals 13 residues. The germline V gene has CDR1 SQVTM and CDR2 ANQGSEA. V lost 5 bases and J lost 0, with 10 bases in between. As DNA, the CDR3 is TGCAGCGTTTCCAGGGGTACTAACTATGGCTACACCTTC. As protein: CSVSRGTNYGYTF.

V usage is TRBV15 and J usage is TRBJ2-5; a weak D match, TRBD1 (6 bases). Germline V gene lookup returns CDR1 LNHNV and CDR2 YYDKDF (reference sequence). The CDR3 consists of 14 residues. Deletions cut 4 bases from V and 5 bases from J, with 14 bases between. The CDR3 reads CATSKGRGRETQYF. CDR3 in DNA: TGTGCCACCAGCAAGGGCAGGGGAAGGGAGACCCAGTACTTC.

This chain uses TRBV24-1 with TRBJ1-2; possibly TRBD1 for D (6 bases). Germline values: CDR1 KGHDR, CDR2 SFDVKD. With 9 bases removed from V and 5 bases from J, the gap between germline ends came to 15 bases. The CDR3 runs 13 residues. CDR3: CATQTGSGYGYTF. CDR3 DNA: TGTGCCACCCAAACAGGGTCGGGGTATGGCTACACCTTC.

This clonotype was seen only a few times. V and J are TRBV12-5 and TRBJ2-3; TRBD2 might be the D (5 bases). Germline-derived CDR1 and CDR2 are LGHNT and FRNRAP. V dropped 5 bases and J dropped 5 bases, with 11 bases sitting between them. The CDR3 loop spans 13 amino acids. The CDR3 protein is CASGPDFGDTQYF. CDR3 bases: TGTGCTAGTGGTCCGGACTTCGGAGATACGCAGTATTTT.

In its sample, this clonotype was seen a few times. V usage is TRBV3-1 and J usage is TRBJ1-2; tentative D call: TRBD1 (5 bases). The CDR3 is made up of 14 amino acids. CDR1 is LGHDT, CDR2 YNNKEL, per germline (reference sequence). Trimming removed 1 base at V and 7 bases at J, with 13 bases between. The CDR3 DNA reads TGTGCCAGCAGCCAAGGGGGCATCCTTTCTGGCTACACCTTC. Translating gives CASSQGGILSGYTF.

This clonotype has a handful of counts. The gene calls are TRBV20-1 and TRBJ2-1, with 12 positions matching TRBD2. The CDR3 is 15 residues long. V gave up 4 bases and J gave up 4 bases; unmatched junction bases: 5. Germline CDR1 reads DFQATT; CDR2 reads SNEGSKA (reference sequence). The CDR3 loop reads CSAKTSGRRYNEQFF. In DNA form, the CDR3 reads TGCAGTGCTAAGACTAGCGGGAGACGTTACAATGAGCAGTTCTTC.

This clonotype was detected many times. This chain joins TRBV7-9 and TRBJ2-1, with D possibly TRBD2 on 5 matching bases. V gave up 0 bases and J gave up 0 bases, with 9 bases separating them. Germline V CDR1 and CDR2: SEHNR, FQNEAQ (reference sequence). The CDR3 contains 16 residues. DNA of the CDR3: TGTGCCAGCAGCTTAGCGCTAAGCGGCTCCTACAATGAGCAGTTCTTC. Translating gives CASSLALSGSYNEQFF.

J is TRBJ2-4 and V is TRBV5-1; 10 nucleotides align to TRBD1. This CDR3 has 14 amino acids. Germline CDR1 SGHRS, CDR2 YFSETQ. The V and J ends lost 0 bases and 13 bases, in that order; junction bases with no gene match: 7. CDR3 loop: CASSLGDRGLEQYF. In DNA form, the CDR3 reads TGCGCCAGCAGCTTGGGGGACAGGGGATTGGAGCAGTACTTC.

The rearrangement uses TRBV5-1 and TRBJ1-1, with D maybe TRBD1 (6 bases). V was trimmed by 4 bases and J by 7 bases, leaving 26 bases between them. This CDR3 region has 17 residues. Germline CDR1 is SGHRS and CDR2 is YFSETQ. DNA for the CDR3: TGCGCCAGCAGCAGCCCTCACAGGGTTTTATCGCCTAGTGAAGCTTTCTTT. This translates into CASSSPHRVLSPSEAFF.

The V call is TRBV6-1, the J call TRBJ2-5; D possibly uses TRBD1 or TRBD2 (5 bases each). The CDR3 has 14 residues. Germline lookup yields CDR1 MNHNS and CDR2 SASEGT. With 6 bases removed from V and 7 bases from J, the gap between germline ends came to 18 bases. CDR3 nucleotide sequence: TGTGCCAGCAGCCCCGGGACCGCCGCAGGGACCCAGTACTTC. Protein product: CASSPGTAAGTQYF.

This clonotype occurred a few times. The chain recombines TRBV7-2 with TRBJ1-2; 10 bases are a match to TRBD1. Germline V gives CDR1 SGHTA, CDR2 FQGNSA. The CDR3 is made up of 15 amino acids. The J segment lost 6 bases and the V segment lost 4 bases, leaving 8 bases of the junction unmatched. DNA for the CDR3: TGTGCCAGCAGCTACTACCGACAGGGGGCTAATGGCTACACCTTC. Translated: CASSYYRQGANGYTF.

In this sample, this clonotype turned up a few times. The J gene is TRBJ2-1, the V gene TRBV2, with D perhaps given as TRBD1 or TRBD2 (5 bases each). This CDR3 spans 13 amino acids. Germline V gives CDR1 SNHLY, CDR2 FYNNEI. Trimming removed 4 bases at V and 6 bases at J, with 10 bases between. CDR3 amino acids: CASSGGVANEQFF. CDR3 nucleotides: TGTGCCAGCAGTGGAGGGGTTGCCAATGAGCAGTTCTTC.